These 26 T cell receptor beta chains share one sample of origin, sequenced in a study of beta chain features in type 1 diabetes (dated by TCRdb to the late 2010s). The library relied on the immunoSEQ multiplex PCR assay. The entire amount of isolated RNA was reverse transcribed using the High Capacity cDNA Reverse Transcription Kit, so the sequenced TCRB transcripts were expressed ones. TCRdb took over this immuneACCESS table, retaining in-frame rearrangements with V and J assigned. Such tables are incomplete; in checked studies, under half of the missing clones stem from an unresolved V gene, and the remainder is unexplained. Present in this sample are around 300,000 clones, approximately 8% of which were seen just once. Approximately 1% of the sample goes to the ten largest clones. Sequencing was performed on central memory CD4+ T cells from blood. The receptors come from a woman between 18 and 29 years old in good health.

This clone was found many times. The genes are TRBV5-4 and TRBJ2-3; weak D call: TRBD2 (6 bases). The germline V gene encodes CDR1 SGHNT and CDR2 YYREEE (reference sequence). CDR3 length: 16 amino acids. Trimming took off 1 base at V and 2 bases at J, with 14 bases between the two ends. The CDR3 is CASSLYSSGDTDTQYF. CDR3 coding DNA: TGTGCCAGCAGCTTGTATTCTTCGGGAGACACAGATACGCAGTATTTT.

This clone has just a few counts. The V gene is TRBV6-5, the J gene TRBJ1-4; 7 nucleotides align to TRBD1. V dropped 7 bases and J dropped 8; count of bases not matched to a gene: 7. Germline-derived CDR1 and CDR2 are MNHEY and SVGAGI. This CDR3 has 13 amino acids. The CDR3 nucleotides are TGTGCCAGCACGACAGGGTCCAACGAAAAACTGTTTTTT. Translation: CASTTGSNEKLFF.

This clone was found a few times. This chain links TRBV5-1 with TRBJ2-7, with a weak D call TRBD1 (5 bases). V lost 4 bases to trimming and J lost 2 bases, with 13 bases between them. The CDR3 has 14 amino acids. Germline CDR1 and CDR2: SGHRS and YFSETQ. CDR3 amino acids: CASSQQGVPYEQYF. In nucleotides, the CDR3 is TGCGCCAGCAGCCAGCAAGGGGTACCCTACGAGCAGTACTTC.

This clone has more than one count but fewer than ten. V usage is TRBV19 and J usage is TRBJ2-1; perhaps D is TRBD1 or TRBD2 (5 bases each). The CDR3 extends over 14 amino acids. Germline values: CDR1 LNHDA, CDR2 SQIVND (reference sequence). V lost 10 bases, J lost 6 bases, and 19 bases lay in between. CDR3 DNA: TGTGCCACGACCAGGGAAGCGGCCTTCAATGAGCAGTTCTTC. It codes for CATTREAAFNEQFF. Complete variable domain (other parts from reference TRBV19 and TRBJ2-1): DGGITQSPKYLFRKEGQNVTLSCEQNLNHDAMYWYRQDPGQGLRLIYYSQIVNDFQKGDIAEGYSVSREKKESFPLTVTSAQKNPTAFYLCATTREAAFNEQFFGPGTRLTVL.

The chain is built from TRBV11-2 and TRBJ2-3; 9 bases agree with TRBD2. Trimming took 2 bases from V and 2 from J; bases not matched to a gene: 8. CDR1 is SGHAT and CDR2 is FQNNGV in the germline V gene. This CDR3 region has 17 residues. CDR3 sequence (DNA): TGTGCCAGCAGCTTACTCGCGACTAGCGGAGTCACAGATACGCAGTATTTT. It yields the protein CASSLLATSGVTDTQYF.

This clone was observed many times. The chain carries TRBV2 and TRBJ2-2; 7 nucleotides agree with TRBD1. With V trimmed by 6 bases and J by 4 bases, 2 bases remained unmatched. CDR3 length: 13 amino acids. Germline V lookup: CDR1 SNHLY, CDR2 FYNNEI. The CDR3 loop reads CASRTGPTGELFF. The CDR3 region has the DNA TGTGCCAGCAGGACAGGGCCCACCGGGGAGCTGTTTTTT.

The chain joins TRBV6-5 to TRBJ2-7, with 9 bases that match TRBD1. Germline trimming cut 5 bases from V and 5 bases from J; bases unmatched to any gene: 7. The CDR3 spans 14 residues. Germline V gene lookup returns CDR1 MNHEY and CDR2 SVGAGI. CDR3 coding DNA: TGTGCCAGCAGTGATGGGACAGGGATCAACGAGCAGTACGTC. This codes for CASSDGTGINEQYV.

This clone was seen a handful of times. This chain uses TRBV5-4 with TRBJ1-1; D remains ambiguous. The CDR3 is 15 amino acids. Trimming took 0 bases from V and 0 from J, leaving 9 bases between them. Germline CDR1 is SGHNT and CDR2 is YYREEE (reference sequence). CDR3 bases: TGTGCCAGCAGCTTGGCTGTGGGGTTGAACACTGAAGCTTTCTTT. This sequence encodes CASSLAVGLNTEAFF.

This clone was seen at least ten times. The chain is built from TRBV5-4 and TRBJ2-4, with 7 positions matching TRBD1. CDR1 and CDR2 from the germline V gene are SGHNT and YYREEE (reference sequence). Trimming removed 0 bases from V and 8 bases from J; junction bases left unmatched: 8. The CDR3 runs to 15 residues. For the CDR3, the DNA is TGTGCCAGCAGCTTGGAAGAGGGGGCAGGGGACATTCAGTACTTC. Translating it yields CASSLEEGAGDIQYF.

There are a few counts of this clone. The J gene is TRBJ2-1, the V gene TRBV7-9, with a tentative D call TRBD1 (6 bases). Trimming cost V 5 bases and J 0 bases, with 11 bases left between them. The CDR3 is 15 amino acids. CDR1 is SEHNR, CDR2 FQNEAQ, per germline (reference sequence). The CDR3 is CASSQGPPSYNEQFF. CDR3 DNA: TGTGCCAGCAGCCAGGGGCCCCCCTCCTACAATGAGCAGTTCTTC.

This clone turned up a few times. This rearrangement joins TRBV4-2 to TRBJ1-2, with D maybe TRBD1 (6 bases). Germline values: CDR1 LGHNA, CDR2 YNFKEQ. Trimming pared 4 bases from V and 6 bases from J, leaving 15 bases between. The CDR3 length is 14 residues. The CDR3 loop reads CASSPKGQHDGYTF. The CDR3 DNA reads as TGTGCCAGCAGCCCCAAAGGACAGCATGATGGCTACACCTTC.

At least ten counts were recorded for this clone. Other nucleotide sequences from this sample produce the same CDR3. This chain joins TRBV11-2 and TRBJ2-2; D gene unclear. The V and J ends lost 1 base and 4 bases respectively, with 4 bases between them. Germline assignment: CDR1 SGHAT and CDR2 FQNNGV. The CDR3 extends over 13 amino acids. The CDR3: CASSLAGTGELFF. The CDR3 DNA reads as TGTGCCAGCAGCTTAGCGGGCACCGGGGAGCTGTTTTTT.

V gene TRBV7-9 combines with J gene TRBJ2-5; D not resolved. The CDR3 length is 15 residues. The germline gives CDR1 SEHNR, CDR2 FQNEAQ (reference sequence). V was pared by 5 bases and J by 2 bases, with 15 bases between. CDR3 sequence: CASSNARGLQETQYF. The CDR3 region has the DNA TGTGCCAGCAGCAATGCACGAGGATTACAAGAGACCCAGTACTTC. The full variable domain, with the rest looked up from reference TRBV7-9 and TRBJ2-5, is DTGVSQNPRHKITKRGQNVTFRCDPISEHNRLYWYRQTLGQGPEFLTYFQNEAQLEKSRLLSDRFSAERPKGSFSTLEIQRTEQGDSAMYLCASSNARGLQETQYFGPGTRLLVL.

This rearrangement joins TRBV29-1 to TRBJ1-1; maybe TRBD1 (5 bases). CDR1 SQVTM and CDR2 ANQGSEA come from the germline V gene. There are 12 residues in the CDR3. The CDR3 spells CGGADRNTEAFF. CDR3 in DNA: TGCGGAGGGGCAGACCGAAACACTGAAGCTTTCTTT.

This clone has a handful of counts. The chain carries TRBV11-3 and TRBJ2-7; 13 nucleotides match TRBD2. Trimming at V came to 5 bases and at J to 5 bases, leaving 9 bases not matched to a gene. Germline V gives CDR1 SGHNT, CDR2 YENEEA. The CDR3 length is 16 residues. The CDR3 coding sequence is TGTGCCAGCAGCCCAGGGACTAGCGGGACCAGAGACGAGCAGTACTTC. This gives the protein CASSPGTSGTRDEQYF.

There are a few counts of this clone. The chain recombines TRBV11-2 with TRBJ2-3, with D uncertain. The germline V gene encodes CDR1 SGHAT and CDR2 FQNNGV. The V and J ends lost 5 bases and 2 bases respectively, with 14 bases between them. CDR3 length: 15 amino acids. This chain's CDR3 is CASSPLRTLTDTQYF. The CDR3 DNA is TGTGCCAGCAGCCCACTACGTACCCTCACAGATACGCAGTATTTT. Variable domain in full (rest from reference TRBV11-2 and TRBJ2-3): EAGVAQSPRYKIIEKRQSVAFWCNPISGHATLYWYQQILGQGPKLLIQFQNNGVVDDSQLPKDRFSAERLKGVDSTLKIQPAKLEDSAVYLCASSPLRTLTDTQYFGPGTRLTVL.

The sample holds many counts of this clone. The CDR3 DNA reads TGTGCCAGCAGCCCCCAAGGGGGACAGGGCTTGAACACTGAAGCTTTCTTT. As protein: CASSPQGGQGLNTEAFF. The V call is TRBV7-3, the J call TRBJ1-1; 9 nucleotides line up with TRBD1. Germline-derived CDR1 and CDR2 are SGHTA and FQGTGA. Losses at the gene ends were 5 bases for V and 0 bases for J; bases not matched to a gene: 10. This CDR3 region has 17 residues.

This clone has only a few counts. The CDR3 bases are TGTGCCAGCAGCTCGTCCGGGACCGAACGCGCCTATGGCTACACCTTC. It codes for CASSSSGTERAYGYTF. The J gene is TRBJ1-2, the V gene TRBV11-3; a weak D match, TRBD1 (5 bases). The CDR3 covers 16 residues. Trimming pared 4 bases from V and 4 bases from J, leaving 19 bases between. In germline, CDR1 is SGHNT, CDR2 YENEEA.

This clone was picked up a small number of times. The chain employs TRBV14 and TRBJ2-3; 10 bases line up with TRBD2. The CDR3 extends over 16 amino acids. The trim removed 1 base at V and 1 base at J, leaving 2 bases unmatched. The V gene's germline CDR1 is SGHDN and CDR2 FVKESK. The CDR3 region is CASSQVSGRGTDTQYF. The CDR3 nucleotides are TGTGCCAGCAGCCAAGTAAGCGGGAGGGGCACAGATACGCAGTATTTT.

The chain employs TRBV28 and TRBJ2-6, with 10 bases aligning to TRBD1. J was trimmed by 2 bases and V by 6 bases; bases with no gene match: 7. The CDR3 sequence is 17 residues long. The V gene's germline CDR1 is MDHEN and CDR2 SYDVKM. The CDR3 DNA reads as TGTGCCAGCAGGTCCGGGACAGGGGTGGCTGGGGCCAACGTCCTGACTTTC. Amino acid sequence: CASRSGTGVAGANVLTF.

At least ten counts were recorded for this clone. V usage is TRBV10-3 and J usage is TRBJ2-1; the match to TRBD2 covers 9 bases. The germline V gene encodes CDR1 ENHRY and CDR2 SYGVKD. V lost 3 bases, J lost 8 bases, and 8 bases stayed unmatched. This CDR3 contains 15 residues. CDR3 protein: CAISEQGTSIDEQFF. The CDR3 region has the DNA TGTGCCATCAGTGAACAAGGGACTAGCATCGATGAGCAGTTCTTC.

This clone turned up a few times. The chain links TRBV4-3 to TRBJ1-2; D not certain. Germline CDR1 and CDR2: LGHNA and YSLEER. The CDR3 has 14 residues. The V and J ends lost 1 base and 5 bases respectively, with 11 bases between them. CDR3 loop: CASSQVAGIYGYTF. The DNA of the CDR3 is TGCGCCAGCAGCCAAGTGGCAGGAATATATGGCTACACCTTC.

This rearrangement joins TRBV7-9 to TRBJ2-2; no firm D call. With 10 bases removed from V and 6 bases from J, the gap between germline ends came to 18 bases. Germline assignment: CDR1 SEHNR and CDR2 FQNEAQ (reference sequence). CDR3 size: 14 residues. CDR3 nucleotides: TGTGCCACCGAAGGACCCGCGAAGGCCGGGGAGCTGTTTTTT. Protein sequence: CATEGPAKAGELFF.

In this sample, this clone turned up a few times. This chain links TRBV5-1 with TRBJ1-1; 8 positions agree with TRBD1. Germline V gene sequence: CDR1 SGHRS, CDR2 YFSETQ. The ends lost 10 bases at V and 0 bases at J; junction bases unmatched: 5. The CDR3 covers 13 residues. In DNA, the CDR3 is TGCGCCGGTCGACAGGGGTTGAACACTGAAGCTTTCTTT. This gives the protein CAGRQGLNTEAFF.

V is TRBV15 and J is TRBJ2-5; D is unresolved. Germline lookup yields CDR1 LNHNV and CDR2 YYDKDF (reference sequence). Deletions cut 1 base from V and 4 bases from J, with 4 bases between. The CDR3 contains 12 residues. CDR3 amino acids: CATSRGSETQYF. CDR3 nucleotides: TGTGCCACCAGCAGAGGATCAGAGACCCAGTACTTC.

This clone has more than one count but fewer than ten. CDR3 in amino acids: CASSFMSVQYNEQFF. In DNA, the CDR3 is TGTGCCAGCAGCTTTATGAGCGTACAGTACAATGAGCAGTTCTTC. The chain is built from TRBV7-9 and TRBJ2-1; D is unresolved. CDR3 length: 15 amino acids. Germline V gene lookup returns CDR1 SEHNR and CDR2 FQNEAQ (reference sequence). Between the trimmed V and J ends, which lost 3 bases and 4 bases, there was a span of 13 bases.